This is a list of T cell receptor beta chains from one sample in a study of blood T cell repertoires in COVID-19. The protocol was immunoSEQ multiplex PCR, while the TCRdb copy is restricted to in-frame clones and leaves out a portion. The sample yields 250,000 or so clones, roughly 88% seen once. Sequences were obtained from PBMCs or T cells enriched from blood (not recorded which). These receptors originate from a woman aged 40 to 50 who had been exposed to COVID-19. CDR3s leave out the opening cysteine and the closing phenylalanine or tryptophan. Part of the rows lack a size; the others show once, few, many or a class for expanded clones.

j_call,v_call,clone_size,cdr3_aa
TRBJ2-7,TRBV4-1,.,ASSPGQGPRYEQY
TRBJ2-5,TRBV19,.,ASSASNGETQY
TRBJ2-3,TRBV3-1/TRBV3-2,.,ASSPRGRPDTQY
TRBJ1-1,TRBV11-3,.,ASRTPGQGAWGTEAF
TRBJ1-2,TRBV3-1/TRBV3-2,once,ASSQEPPTGPSPRFNYGYT
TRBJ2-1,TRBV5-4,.,ARRWAGGPGRGGFNEQF
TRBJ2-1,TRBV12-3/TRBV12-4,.,ATSQGADEQF
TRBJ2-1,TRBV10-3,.,AIEPGAGGSSYNEQF
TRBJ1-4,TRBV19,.,ASSIDEEVWEKLF
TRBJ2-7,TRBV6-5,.,ASSLWTGGNYEQY
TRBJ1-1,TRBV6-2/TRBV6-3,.,ASSYSRARGTEAF
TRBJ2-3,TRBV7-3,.,ASSLGQGTQY
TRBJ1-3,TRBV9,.,ASSRSPRTGGGGNTIY
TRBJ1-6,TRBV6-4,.,ASSDRGGDNSPLH
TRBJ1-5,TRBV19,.,ASSNRGMQPQH
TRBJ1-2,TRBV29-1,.,SVGLGSYGYGYT
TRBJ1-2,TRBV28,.,ASSFDGVYGYT
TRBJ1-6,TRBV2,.,ASRSGNSPLH
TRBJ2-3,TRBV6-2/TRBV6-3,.,ASSYGLAADTQY
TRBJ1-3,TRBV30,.,AWSEQGGPGNTIY
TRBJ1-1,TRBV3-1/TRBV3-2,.,ASSLPRLQGRATEAF
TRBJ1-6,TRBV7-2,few,ASSSTGTPLH
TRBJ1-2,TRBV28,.,ATRSSDSYYGYT
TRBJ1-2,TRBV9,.,ASSAQQGALDGYT
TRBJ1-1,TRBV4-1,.,ASSQGGGPNTEAF
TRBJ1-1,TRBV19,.,ASSTGVGNTEAF
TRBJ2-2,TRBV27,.,ASSSLTRSGELF
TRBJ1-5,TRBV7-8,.,ASSTQDWYSNQPQH
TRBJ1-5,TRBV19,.,ASSIPRRGGNQPQH
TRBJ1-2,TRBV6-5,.,ASSYTDSDGYT
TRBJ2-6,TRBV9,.,ASSVALSSGANVLT
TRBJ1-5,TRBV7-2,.,ASSLEARGYNQPQH